The source of this T cell receptor (beta chain) is a study of blood T cell repertoires in COVID-19. Study details: Some COVID-19 samples were acute and others convalescent; all came from the United States, Italy and Spain. The analysed material was cDNA or gDNA that came from T cells, B-cell-depleted T cells, or PBMCs.

Those enrolled, adults aged about 18 to 89 years, came from roughly 22 US areas. Sequenced by immunoSEQ multiplex PCR; TCRdb stores in-frame clones only, minus some. There are fewer than 350,000 clones in the sample; around nine tenths occur only once, and 2% to 2.5% lies in the top ten. The specimen was PBMCs or T cells enriched from blood (not recorded which). The TCR originated in a woman aged 55-69 years in a cohort exposed to, infected with or recovered from COVID-19 (not recorded which).

In nucleotides, the CDR3 is TGTGCCAGCAGTCCCCGAGGCCAGCAGTACAATGAGCAGTTCTTC. Translated, it gives CASSPRGQQYNEQFF. V gene TRBV9 combines with J gene TRBJ2-1; D remains unclear. V lost 5 bases, J lost 4 bases, and 16 bases lay in between. The CDR3 has 15 amino acids. Germline loops: CDR1 SGDLS, CDR2 YYNGEE.